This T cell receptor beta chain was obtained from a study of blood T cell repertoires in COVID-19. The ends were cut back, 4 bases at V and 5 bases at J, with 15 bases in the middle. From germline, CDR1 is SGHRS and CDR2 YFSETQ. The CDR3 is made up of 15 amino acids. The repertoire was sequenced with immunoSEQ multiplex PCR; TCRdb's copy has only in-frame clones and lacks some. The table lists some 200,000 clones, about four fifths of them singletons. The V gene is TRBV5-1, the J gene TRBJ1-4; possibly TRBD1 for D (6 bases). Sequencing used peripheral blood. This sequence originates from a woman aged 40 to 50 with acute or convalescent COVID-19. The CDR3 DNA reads TGCGCCAGCAGCCTGGGGGGGACACGGAATGAAAAACTGTTTTTT. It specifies CASSLGGTRNEKLFF.